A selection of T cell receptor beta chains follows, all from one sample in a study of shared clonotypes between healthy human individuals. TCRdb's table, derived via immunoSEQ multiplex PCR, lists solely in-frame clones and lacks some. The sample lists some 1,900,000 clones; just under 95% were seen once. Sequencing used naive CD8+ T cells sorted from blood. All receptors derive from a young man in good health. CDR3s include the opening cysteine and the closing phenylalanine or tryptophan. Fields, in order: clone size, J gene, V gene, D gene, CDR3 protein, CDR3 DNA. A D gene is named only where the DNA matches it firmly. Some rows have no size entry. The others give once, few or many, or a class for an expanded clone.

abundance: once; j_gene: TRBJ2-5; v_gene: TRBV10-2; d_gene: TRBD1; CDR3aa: CASSEHRGSGETQYF; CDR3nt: TGCGCCAGCAGTGAACACAGGGGGTCAGGAGAGACCCAGTACTTC
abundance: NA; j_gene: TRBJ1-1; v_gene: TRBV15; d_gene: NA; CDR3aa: CATSRDPGLNTEAFF; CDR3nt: TGTGCCACCAGCAGAGATCCTGGGTTAAACACTGAAGCTTTCTTT
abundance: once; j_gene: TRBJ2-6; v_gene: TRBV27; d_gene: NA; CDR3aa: CASTLGHPSGANVLTF; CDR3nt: TGTGCCAGCACCCTGGGGCACCCCTCTGGGGCCAACGTCCTGACTTTC
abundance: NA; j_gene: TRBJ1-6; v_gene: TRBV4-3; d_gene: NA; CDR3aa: CASSQGTGTYNSPLHF; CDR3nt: TGCGCCAGCAGCCAAGGTACAGGGACGTATAATTCACCCCTCCACTTT
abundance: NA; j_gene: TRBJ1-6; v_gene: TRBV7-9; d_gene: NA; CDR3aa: CASTGDSSYNSPLHF; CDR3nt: TGTGCCAGCACCGGAGATAGCTCCTATAATTCACCCCTCCACTTT
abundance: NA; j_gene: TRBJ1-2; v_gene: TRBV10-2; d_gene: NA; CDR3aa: CASSERWQLSNYGYTF; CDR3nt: TGCGCCAGCAGTGAGAGGTGGCAGCTCTCCAACTATGGCTACACCTTC
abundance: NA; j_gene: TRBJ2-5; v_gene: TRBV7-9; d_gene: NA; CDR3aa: CASSSYLGGAQETQYF; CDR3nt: TGTGCCAGCAGCTCCTATTTGGGGGGGGCACAAGAGACCCAGTACTTC
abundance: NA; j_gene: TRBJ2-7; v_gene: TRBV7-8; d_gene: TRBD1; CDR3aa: CASSGTGEFGEQYF; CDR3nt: TGTGCCAGCAGCGGGACAGGGGAATTCGGCGAGCAGTACTTC
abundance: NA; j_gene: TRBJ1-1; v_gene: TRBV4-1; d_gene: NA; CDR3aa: CASSQETGTGRFVAFF; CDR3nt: TGCGCCAGCAGCCAAGAAACAGGGACGGGGCGGTTCGTAGCTTTCTTT
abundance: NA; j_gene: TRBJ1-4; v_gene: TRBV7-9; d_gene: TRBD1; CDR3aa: CASSLAGTGFSNEKLFF; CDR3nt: TGTGCCAGCAGCTTAGCGGGGACAGGGTTCTCTAATGAAAAACTGTTTTTT
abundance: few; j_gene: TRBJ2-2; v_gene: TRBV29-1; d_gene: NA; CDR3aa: CSVEGGALPGELFF; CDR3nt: TGCAGCGTTGAAGGGGGCGCCTTGCCCGGGGAGCTGTTTTTT
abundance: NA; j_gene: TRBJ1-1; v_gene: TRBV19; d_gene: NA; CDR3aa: CASSRRDLITEAFF; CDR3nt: TGTGCCAGTAGTAGGCGGGACTTGATCACTGAAGCTTTCTTT
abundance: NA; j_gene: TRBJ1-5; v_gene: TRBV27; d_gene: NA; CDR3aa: CASSLKGLQPQHF; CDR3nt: TGTGCCAGCAGTTTAAAGGGCCTTCAGCCCCAGCATTTT
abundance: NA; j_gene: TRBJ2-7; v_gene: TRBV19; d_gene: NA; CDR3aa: CASGIQSQQYF; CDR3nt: TGTGCCAGTGGAATTCAGTCTCAGCAGTACTTC
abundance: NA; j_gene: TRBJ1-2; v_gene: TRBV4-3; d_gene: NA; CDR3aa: CASSQDTGGSDYGYTF; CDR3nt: TGCGCCAGCAGCCAAGATACCGGGGGCTCAGACTATGGCTACACCTTC
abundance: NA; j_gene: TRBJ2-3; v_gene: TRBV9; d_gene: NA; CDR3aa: CASSVEGLGTDTQYF; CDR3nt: TGTGCCAGCAGCGTCGAGGGGTTGGGCACAGATACGCAGTATTTT
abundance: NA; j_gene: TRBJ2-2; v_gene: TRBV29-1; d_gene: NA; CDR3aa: CSVGTANTGELFF; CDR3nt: TGCAGCGTTGGGACAGCTAACACCGGGGAGCTGTTTTTT
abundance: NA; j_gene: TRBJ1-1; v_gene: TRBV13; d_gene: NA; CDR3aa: CASSPPGGPGTEAFF; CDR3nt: TGTGCCAGCAGTCCGCCCGGGGGTCCTGGCACTGAAGCTTTCTTT
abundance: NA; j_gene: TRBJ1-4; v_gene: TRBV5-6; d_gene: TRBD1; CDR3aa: CASSLTGGYEKLFF; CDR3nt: TGTGCCAGCAGCTTGACAGGGGGCTATGAAAAACTGTTTTTT
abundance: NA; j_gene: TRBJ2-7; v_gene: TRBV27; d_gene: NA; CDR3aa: CASSPTMVTGVAEQYF; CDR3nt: TGTGCCAGCAGCCCAACGATGGTGACGGGAGTCGCTGAGCAGTACTTC
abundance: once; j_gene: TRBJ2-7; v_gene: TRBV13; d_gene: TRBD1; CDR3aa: CASSLGTGGFTYEQYF; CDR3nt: TGTGCCAGCAGCTTAGGGACAGGGGGCTTTACATACGAGCAGTACTTC
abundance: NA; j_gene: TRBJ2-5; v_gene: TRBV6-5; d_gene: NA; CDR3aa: CASSAWQQETQYF; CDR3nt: TGTGCCAGCAGTGCTTGGCAGCAAGAGACCCAGTACTTC
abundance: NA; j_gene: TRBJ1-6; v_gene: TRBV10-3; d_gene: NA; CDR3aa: CAISERANRDEIDSPLHF; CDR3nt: TGTGCCATCAGTGAGCGGGCCAACAGGGACGAAATCGATTCACCCCTCCACTTT
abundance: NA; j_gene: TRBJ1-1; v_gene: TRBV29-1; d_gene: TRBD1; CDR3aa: CSAPEADRRGAFF; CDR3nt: TGCAGCGCCCCCGAAGCGGACAGGCGAGGAGCTTTCTTT
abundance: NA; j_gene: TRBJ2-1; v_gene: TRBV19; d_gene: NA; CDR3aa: CASSMVGSSYNEQFF; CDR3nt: TGTGCCAGTAGTATGGTCGGGAGCTCCTACAATGAGCAGTTCTTC
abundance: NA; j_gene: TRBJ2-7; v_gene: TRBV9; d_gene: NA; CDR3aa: CASSVRYEQYF; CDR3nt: TGTGCCAGCAGCGTACGCTACGAGCAGTACTTC
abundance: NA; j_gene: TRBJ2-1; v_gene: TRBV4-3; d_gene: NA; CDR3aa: CASSQDPEGEWSNEQFF; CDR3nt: TGCGCCAGCAGCCAAGACCCGGAGGGAGAGTGGTCCAATGAGCAGTTCTTC
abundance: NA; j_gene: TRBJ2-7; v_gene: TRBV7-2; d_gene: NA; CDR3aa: CASSLGPGSIMAYEQYF; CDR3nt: TGTGCCAGCAGCTTAGGCCCGGGATCCATTATGGCCTACGAGCAGTACTTC
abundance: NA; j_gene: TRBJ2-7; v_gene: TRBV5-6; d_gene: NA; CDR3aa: CASSLGGATGSYEQYF; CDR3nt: TGTGCCAGCAGCTTGGGAGGAGCGACAGGATCCTACGAGCAGTACTTC
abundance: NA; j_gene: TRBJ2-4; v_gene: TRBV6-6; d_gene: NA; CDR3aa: CASSSTGWVPKNIQYF; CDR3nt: TGTGCCAGCAGTTCGACGGGTTGGGTTCCCAAAAACATTCAGTACTTC
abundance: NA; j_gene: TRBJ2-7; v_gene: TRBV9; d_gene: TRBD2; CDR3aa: CASSGGTSGLYEQYF; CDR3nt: TGTGCCAGCAGCGGAGGGACTAGCGGCCTTTACGAGCAGTACTTC
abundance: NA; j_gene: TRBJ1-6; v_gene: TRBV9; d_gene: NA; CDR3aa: CASSVGVSPLHF; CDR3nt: TGTGCCAGCAGCGTAGGGGTTTCACCCCTCCACTTT
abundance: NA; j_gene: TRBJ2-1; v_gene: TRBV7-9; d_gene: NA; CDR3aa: CASGVVMAEGSNEQFF; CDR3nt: TGTGCCAGCGGGGTTGTAATGGCAGAGGGTTCCAATGAGCAGTTCTTC
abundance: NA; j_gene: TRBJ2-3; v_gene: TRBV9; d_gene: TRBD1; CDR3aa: CASSGRLDRGGTDTQYF; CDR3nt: TGTGCCAGCAGCGGGAGGTTGGACAGGGGAGGCACAGATACGCAGTATTTT
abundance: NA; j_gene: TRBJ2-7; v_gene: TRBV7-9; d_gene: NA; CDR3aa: CASSFDASYEQYF; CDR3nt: TGTGCCAGCAGCTTCGACGCATCCTACGAGCAGTACTTC
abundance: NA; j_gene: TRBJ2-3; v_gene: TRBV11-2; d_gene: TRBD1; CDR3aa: CASSLGTGVADTQYF; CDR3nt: TGTGCCAGCAGCTTAGGGACAGGGGTCGCAGATACGCAGTATTTT
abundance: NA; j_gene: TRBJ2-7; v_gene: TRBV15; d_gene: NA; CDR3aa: CATSELDSTYEQYF; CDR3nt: TGTGCCACCAGCGAGCTTGACAGTACCTACGAGCAGTACTTC
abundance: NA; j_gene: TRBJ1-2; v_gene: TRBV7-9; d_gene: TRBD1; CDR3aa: CASSLAGTGDGYTF; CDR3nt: TGTGCCAGCAGCTTAGCCGGGACAGGGGATGGCTACACCTTC
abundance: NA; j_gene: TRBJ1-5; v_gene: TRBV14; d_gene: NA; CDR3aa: CASSQGGTNQPQHF; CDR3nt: TGTGCCAGCAGCCAAGGGGGTACAAATCAGCCCCAGCATTTT
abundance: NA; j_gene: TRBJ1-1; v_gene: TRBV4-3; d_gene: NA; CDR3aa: CASSVRGGLTEAFF; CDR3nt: TGCGCCAGCAGCGTAAGGGGAGGACTAACTGAAGCTTTCTTT
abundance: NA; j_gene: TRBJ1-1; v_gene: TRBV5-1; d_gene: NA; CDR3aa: CASSLGIGADTEAFF; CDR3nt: TGCGCCAGCAGCTTGGGGATAGGGGCGGACACTGAAGCTTTCTTT
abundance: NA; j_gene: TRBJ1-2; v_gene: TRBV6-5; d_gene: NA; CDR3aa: CASSPPGGPRYGYTF; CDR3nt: TGTGCCAGCAGTCCCCCCGGGGGCCCTAGATATGGCTACACCTTC
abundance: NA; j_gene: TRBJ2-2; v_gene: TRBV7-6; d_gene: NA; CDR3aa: CASRSDYRGGTGELFF; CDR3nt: TGTGCCAGCAGGTCCGATTATAGGGGAGGTACCGGGGAGCTGTTTTTT
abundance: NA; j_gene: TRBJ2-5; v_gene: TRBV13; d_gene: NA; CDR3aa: CASSPSGATQETQYF; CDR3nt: TGTGCCAGCAGCCCCAGTGGGGCAACGCAAGAGACCCAGTACTTC
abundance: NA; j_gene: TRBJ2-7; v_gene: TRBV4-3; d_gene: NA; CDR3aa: CASSQEDTSYEQYF; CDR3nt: TGCGCCAGCAGCCAAGAAGACACCTCCTACGAGCAGTACTTC
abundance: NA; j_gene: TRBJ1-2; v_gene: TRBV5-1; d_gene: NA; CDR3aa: CASSPNLGTRIFNYGYTF; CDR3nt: TGCGCCAGCAGCCCAAACCTGGGCACAAGGATTTTTAACTATGGCTACACCTTC
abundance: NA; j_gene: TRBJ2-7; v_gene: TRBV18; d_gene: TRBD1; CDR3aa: CASSLRQGFYEQYF; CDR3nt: TGTGCCAGCTCCCTAAGACAGGGGTTCTACGAGCAGTACTTC
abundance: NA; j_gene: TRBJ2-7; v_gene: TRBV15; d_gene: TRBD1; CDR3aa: CATSREGTGSYEQYF; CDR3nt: TGTGCCACCAGCAGAGAAGGGACAGGGTCCTACGAGCAGTACTTC
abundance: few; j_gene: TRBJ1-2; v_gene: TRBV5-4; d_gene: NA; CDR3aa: CASSLEPAYGYTF; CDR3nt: TGTGCCAGCAGCTTGGAGCCGGCTTATGGCTACACCTTC
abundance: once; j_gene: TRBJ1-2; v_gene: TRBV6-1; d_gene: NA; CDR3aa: CASSENGVASYGYTF; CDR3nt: TGTGCCAGCAGTGAAAATGGGGTCGCAAGCTATGGCTACACCTTC
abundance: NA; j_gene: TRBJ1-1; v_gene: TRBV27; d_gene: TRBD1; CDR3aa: CASSLAGGSTEAFF; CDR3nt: TGTGCCAGCAGTTTAGCAGGGGGGAGCACTGAAGCTTTCTTT
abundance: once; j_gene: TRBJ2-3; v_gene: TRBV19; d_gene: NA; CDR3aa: CASSISQGADTQYF; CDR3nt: TGTGCCAGTAGTATCTCACAGGGCGCAGATACGCAGTATTTT
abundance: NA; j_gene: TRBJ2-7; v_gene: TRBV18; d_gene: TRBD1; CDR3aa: CASSITGGGEQYF; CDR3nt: TGTGCCAGCTCAATCACAGGGGGCGGCGAGCAGTACTTC